These 20 T cell receptor beta chains were all obtained from the same sample, sequenced in a study of T cells in Graves' hyperthyroidism and ophthalmopathy. Amplified TCR beta CDR3 regions derived from RNA transcripts. The HTBI primer set drove a first-round RT-PCR of the TCR CDR3. Each CDR3 protein gets one entry after TCRdb re-called the multiplex PCR reads with MiXCR. Altogether some 800,000 distinct CDR3 sequences are present, roughly 40% being singletons, with the ten largest covering 7.5% to 9.5%. Sequenced input: blood. The source of these receptors is a man aged 18-30 years with Graves' hyperthyroidism.

This clonotype was seen a handful of times. This chain uses TRBV5-1 with TRBJ1-4; unclear D gene. V lost 0 bases and J 4 bases, leaving 10 bases between the germline ends. This CDR3 has 15 residues. The germline V gene has CDR1 SGHRS and CDR2 YFSETQ. In nucleotides, the CDR3 is TGCGCCAGCAGCTTGGGGTATTCGGGTAATGAAAAACTGTTTTTT. Encoded protein: CASSLGYSGNEKLFF.

This clonotype was seen only a few times. The chain joins TRBV5-1 to TRBJ1-4, with 8 positions matching TRBD1. Germline CDR1 and CDR2: SGHRS and YFSETQ. CDR3 length equals 14 residues. Losses at the gene ends were 3 bases for V and 12 bases for J; bases not matched to a gene: 10. This CDR3 reads CASSSGTGPIELFF. CDR3 sequence (DNA): TGCGCCAGCAGCTCGGGGACAGGTCCGATAGAACTGTTTTTT.

This rearrangement joins TRBV9 to TRBJ2-5, with a tentative D call TRBD1 (5 bases). Trimming took off 5 bases at V and 2 bases at J, with 10 bases between the two ends. Germline V gene sequence: CDR1 SGDLS, CDR2 YYNGEE. The CDR3 length is 13 residues. The CDR3 bases are TGTGCCAGCAGTCGTAAGGGGCAAGAGACCCAGTACTTC. It specifies CASSRKGQETQYF.

The rearrangement uses TRBV6-6 and TRBJ1-5; D remains ambiguous. Trimming cost V 6 bases and J 0 bases, with 12 bases left between them. The germline V gene has CDR1 MNHNY and CDR2 SVGAGI (reference sequence). The CDR3 covers 15 residues. In DNA form, the CDR3 reads TGTGCCAGCAGAGACACGAGAGATAGCAATCAGCCCCAGCATTTT. Its translation: CASRDTRDSNQPQHF.

V is TRBV5-1 and J is TRBJ1-1; TRBD1 might be the D (6 bases). CDR1 is SGHRS and CDR2 is YFSETQ in the germline V gene. The CDR3 is made up of 16 amino acids. V lost 3 bases and J lost 11, with 26 bases in between. The CDR3 sequence: CASSYITGRSGSEAFF. In nucleotides, the CDR3 is TGCGCCAGCAGCTACATCACAGGGAGGTCCGGGAGTGAGGCTTTCTTT.

There are many counts of this clonotype. The chain employs TRBV15 and TRBJ1-6, with D possibly TRBD1 on 6 matching bases. Per germline, CDR1 LNHNV and CDR2 YYDKDF (reference sequence). CDR3 length: 16 amino acids. V was clipped by 3 bases and J by 5 bases, with 14 bases between them. CDR3 bases: TGTGCCACCAGCAGGGTCCCGGGACACCATAATTCACCCCTCCACTTT. It yields the protein CATSRVPGHHNSPLHF.

This clonotype was observed at least ten times. The genes are TRBV15 and TRBJ1-5; D unresolved. Germline CDR1 is LNHNV and CDR2 is YYDKDF (reference sequence). Trimming removed 5 bases at V and 3 bases at J, with 17 bases between. The CDR3 loop spans 16 amino acids. The CDR3 here is CATSSIGQVINQPQHF. In DNA form, the CDR3 reads TGTGCCACCAGCTCTATTGGGCAGGTTATCAATCAGCCCCAGCATTTT.

The chain is built from TRBV12-5 and TRBJ2-5; the D is unclear. The V gene's germline CDR1 is LGHNT and CDR2 FRNRAP. V gave up 4 bases and J gave up 1 base, with 10 bases separating them. The CDR3 is 14 amino acids. CDR3 in amino acids: CASGSSGSQETQYF. The CDR3 coding sequence is TGTGCTAGTGGTTCCTCCGGGTCCCAAGAGACCCAGTACTTC. The variable domain in full, with the rest retrieved from reference TRBV12-5 and TRBJ2-5, is DARVTQTPRHKVTEMGQEVTMRCQPILGHNTVFWYRQTMMQGLELLAYFRNRAPLDDSGMPKDRFSAEMPDATLATLKIQPSEPRDSAVYFCASGSSGSQETQYFGPGTRLLVL.

This clonotype was recorded at least ten times. The chain links TRBV25-1 to TRBJ2-5; maybe TRBD2 (6 bases). Germline V gene lookup returns CDR1 MGHDK and CDR2 SYGVNS. This CDR3 spans 16 amino acids. The V gene lost 7 bases and the J gene lost 5 bases, with 23 bases spanning the gap. As DNA, the CDR3 is TGTGCCAGCACCCCCCTCGGCCGTCGGGAGTGGGAGACCCAGTACTTC. It codes for CASTPLGRREWETQYF.

This clonotype was found many times. V and J are TRBV7-9 and TRBJ1-2, with D possibly TRBD1 on 6 matching bases. V was trimmed by 5 bases and J by 3 bases, leaving 13 bases between them. This CDR3 is built from 14 residues. The germline V gene encodes CDR1 SEHNR and CDR2 FQNEAQ (reference sequence). CDR3 sequence (DNA): TGTGCCAGCAGCGCGACAGGTTGGGACTATGGCTACACCTTC. This gives the protein CASSATGWDYGYTF.

This sequence joins TRBV29-1 and TRBJ2-3; 11 nucleotides line up with TRBD2. J was trimmed by 4 bases and V by 5 bases; bases with no gene match: 8. Germline CDR1 SQVTM, CDR2 ANQGSEA. The CDR3 has 15 residues. Here the CDR3 DNA reads TGCAGCGTTTCAAAGCCTAGCGGGAGGCCAGATACGCAGTATTTT. Amino acid sequence: CSVSKPSGRPDTQYF.

A few counts support this clonotype. V gene TRBV12-3 or TRBV12-4 combines with J gene TRBJ1-1, with TRBD1 as a possible D gene (5 bases). Trimming took 4 bases from V and 6 from J, leaving 21 bases between them. The CDR3 is 16 amino acids. This chain's CDR3 is CASSSNQDMRGPEAFF. The CDR3 DNA reads TGTGCCAGCAGTTCAAATCAAGACATGAGGGGCCCTGAAGCTTTCTTT.

Many counts were recorded for this clonotype. V gene TRBV9 combines with J gene TRBJ1-1; maybe TRBD1 (6 bases). The V end was cut by 0 bases, the J end by 1 base, with 10 bases between. Germline V gene sequence: CDR1 SGDLS, CDR2 YYNGEE. The CDR3 loop spans 15 amino acids. The CDR3 here is CASSVEGRGNTEAFF. CDR3 in DNA: TGTGCCAGCAGCGTAGAGGGCAGGGGGAACACTGAAGCTTTCTTT.

Worth noting for this clonotype: Germline is not matched at one junction end, which may reflect a read error. The chain uses TRBV12-3 or TRBV12-4 and TRBJ1-5, with 7 nucleotides matching TRBD1. This CDR3 is 15 amino acids long. CDR3 nucleotides: TGTGCCAGCACCTTAGGAGGGGGCCTCAATCGGCCCCAGCATTTT. It encodes CASTLGGGLNRPQHF.

This clonotype was picked up many times. This chain's CDR3 is CASRPGTPDGYTF. The DNA for the CDR3 is TGTGCCAGCAGACCCGGGACGCCAGACGGCTACACCTTC. This chain connects TRBV7-9 to TRBJ1-2; D might be TRBD1 (5 bases). Per germline, CDR1 SEHNR and CDR2 FQNEAQ (reference sequence). The CDR3 is made up of 13 amino acids. The V end was cut by 6 bases, the J end by 8 bases, with 16 bases between.

This clonotype has more than one count but fewer than ten. The chain uses TRBV12-3 or TRBV12-4 and TRBJ1-1, with a weak D call TRBD1 (6 bases). Trimming left V 7 bases short and J 1 base short, with 16 bases between. The CDR3 is made up of 15 amino acids. CDR3 DNA: TGTGCCAGCACTAAAAAGGGCAGGGGGAACACTGAAGCTTTCTTT. It is translated as CASTKKGRGNTEAFF.

This clonotype has just a few counts. The J gene is TRBJ2-2, the V gene TRBV9; D perhaps matches TRBD2 (5 bases). Germline values: CDR1 SGDLS, CDR2 YYNGEE. CDR3 length: 14 residues. Trimming took off 0 bases at V and 12 bases at J, with 15 bases between the two ends. The CDR3 spells CASSVDGERRQLFF. CDR3 coding DNA: TGTGCCAGCAGCGTAGACGGGGAACGGCGGCAGCTGTTTTTT.

The chain links TRBV19 to TRBJ2-7; D is possibly TRBD2 (5 bases). Trimming took off 9 bases at V and 7 bases at J, with 19 bases between the two ends. The CDR3 consists of 13 residues. CDR1 and CDR2 from the germline V gene are LNHDA and SQIVND (reference sequence). The DNA of the CDR3 is TGTGCCAGCAGTTTCGACTCTCCGGGGGAGCAGTACTTC. Translating gives CASSFDSPGEQYF.

This clonotype was observed at least ten times. V and J are TRBV29-1 and TRBJ2-7; TRBD1 aligns across 8 bases. The CDR3 totals 16 residues. The V gene end was trimmed by 4 bases and the J gene end by 6 bases; junction bases not matched to a gene: 17. Germline CDR1 is SQVTM and CDR2 is ANQGSEA. CDR3 sequence reads: CSVVKTLRDRTPEQYF. CDR3 DNA sequence: TGCAGCGTTGTCAAAACCCTCAGGGACAGGACTCCCGAGCAGTACTTC.

This clonotype has a handful of counts. CDR3 nucleotide sequence: TGTGCCAGCAGTTACGGACGCCTCTTAGATAATTCACCCCTCCACTTT. It translates to CASSYGRLLDNSPLHF. The genes are TRBV12-3 or TRBV12-4 and TRBJ1-6; D is ambiguous. CDR3 size: 16 residues. With 4 bases removed from V and 5 bases from J, the gap between germline ends came to 15 bases.